This TCR beta chain came from a study of blood T cell repertoires in COVID-19. For the study at large: Samples came from the United States, Italy and Spain, spanning acute and convalescent COVID-19. Sample material is recorded as cDNA or gDNA derived from T cells, B-cell-depleted T cells, or PBMCs.

Study processing details: Scientists estimated how many nucleated cells there were by amplifying reference gene primers. Generated by immunoSEQ multiplex PCR, the TCRdb table keeps only in-frame clones and is missing some. V, J and clone size are those of that table, while D and trimming were read from the DNA. This sample has about 120,000 clones, with about 84% found just once. In germline, CDR1 is SGHVS, CDR2 FNYEAQ. The CDR3 contains 16 residues. V lost 2 bases and J lost 2, with 13 bases in between. The J gene is TRBJ2-1, the V gene TRBV7-6; D possibly corresponds to TRBD1 (5 bases). The sequenced material came from peripheral blood. This TCR was recovered from a man in his fifties or sixties with acute or convalescent COVID-19. The CDR3 spells CASSLIATGPYNEQFF. The DNA for the CDR3 is TGTGCCAGCAGCTTAATCGCTACAGGCCCCTACAATGAGCAGTTCTTC.